Below are 8 T cell receptor beta chains sequenced from a single sample in a study of control samples from healthy donors and cancer patients. Sequencing was performed with immunoSEQ multiplex PCR; in TCRdb, only in-frame clones are kept and a portion is missing. The sample lists about 410,000 clones; around 90% were seen once. Sequencing was done on a sample of PBMCs. The receptors were gathered from a man aged 40-55 years with head and neck cancer.

This chain joins TRBV6-5 and TRBJ2-3; TRBD2 matches 10 bases. This CDR3 is 15 amino acids long. Germline V gene lookup returns CDR1 MNHEY and CDR2 SVGAGI. V lost 4 bases and J lost 2; bases outside the gene matches: 3. In nucleotides, the CDR3 is TGTGCCAGCAGTTCTAGCGGGGGTTTCACAGATACGCAGTATTTT. Translating gives CASSSSGGFTDTQYF.

The chain combines TRBV4-3 with TRBJ1-3; 7 nucleotides align to TRBD1. The CDR3 has 15 residues. Germline V gives CDR1 LGHNA, CDR2 YSLEER. Trimming cost V 0 bases and J 4 bases; bases outside gene matches: 3. As DNA, the CDR3 is TGCGCCAGCAGCCAAGATCTGACAGGGGGAAACACCATATATTTT. This gives the protein CASSQDLTGGNTIYF.

This chain uses TRBV5-1 with TRBJ2-3; no clear D. The length of the CDR3 is 11 residues. The V and J ends lost 5 bases and 2 bases respectively, with 3 bases between them. The germline gives CDR1 SGHRS, CDR2 YFSETQ. The chain's CDR3 is CASRFTDTQYF. The CDR3 DNA sequence: TGCGCCAGCAGATTCACAGATACGCAGTATTTT.

In DNA, the CDR3 is TGTGCCAGCAGCACCACAGGGAGGGGGCTTACTGAAGCTTTCTTT. Encoded protein: CASSTTGRGLTEAFF. The genes are TRBV7-2 and TRBJ1-1; TRBD1 matches at 7 bases. Germline lookup yields CDR1 SGHTA and CDR2 FQGNSA. V lost 5 bases, J lost 5 bases, and 11 bases stayed unmatched. The CDR3 contains 15 residues.

Only one count was recorded for this clone. The chain joins TRBV29-1 to TRBJ2-2; 9 bases align to TRBD2. CDR3 size: 13 residues. The germline V gene encodes CDR1 SQVTM and CDR2 ANQGSEA. For the CDR3, the DNA is TGCTCAATGCGGGAGGGGAGAACCGGGGAGCTGTTTTTT. Translating it yields CSMREGRTGELFF.

The chain recombines TRBV18 with TRBJ2-1; 7 positions agree with TRBD1. The CDR3 is made up of 15 amino acids. Per germline, CDR1 KGHSH and CDR2 LQKENI. The junction had 7 bases not matched to a gene; V was cut back by 3 bases and J by 5 bases. The CDR3 DNA follows: TGTGCCAGCTCACCCCTGACAGGGTACAACAATGAGCAGTTCTTC. As protein: CASSPLTGYNNEQFF. Together with reference TRBV18 and TRBJ2-1, the CDR3 gives the full variable domain: NAGVMQNPRHLVRRRGQEARLRCSPMKGHSHVYWYRQLPEEGLKFMVYLQKENIIDESGMPKERFSAEFPKEGPSILRIQQVVRGDSAAYFCASSPLTGYNNEQFFGPGTRLTVL.

The genes are TRBV6-1 and TRBJ2-7; 8 nucleotides line up with TRBD2. The CDR3 extends over 14 amino acids. Germline CDR1 reads MNHNS; CDR2 reads SASEGT. J gave up 5 bases and V 2 bases, and 5 bases lay outside the gene matches. The CDR3 DNA is TGTGCCAGCAGTGAACAGGCGGGAGGTGACGAGCAGTACTTC. Amino acid sequence: CASSEQAGGDEQYF.

The CDR3 protein is CASSIGSGSMWEQYF. Written as DNA, the CDR3 is TGTGCCAGTAGTATTGGCAGCGGGAGTATGTGGGAGCAGTACTTC. V is TRBV19 and J is TRBJ2-7, with TRBD2 identical over 8 bases. This CDR3 is built from 15 residues. The germline V gene has CDR1 LNHDA and CDR2 SQIVND (reference sequence). Germline trimming cut 3 bases from V and 7 bases from J; bases unmatched to any gene: 11. The whole variable domain, remainder taken from reference TRBV19 and TRBJ2-7, is DGGITQSPKYLFRKEGQNVTLSCEQNLNHDAMYWYRQDPGQGLRLIYYSQIVNDFQKGDIAEGYSVSREKKESFPLTVTSAQKNPTAFYLCASSIGSGSMWEQYFGPGTRLTVT.